This T cell receptor (beta chain) was obtained from a study of shared clonotypes between healthy human individuals (dated by TCRdb to the early 2020s). Describing the broader study: The cohort comprised a couple of women and a few men aged 18 to 49 years. Leukapheresis yielded between about 0.85 and 10 billion PBMCs per donor. For each donor, CD4 naive and CD4 memory were each given three plates, CD8 naive was given two plates, and CD8 memory was given one plate. To increase sequencing depth and limit assay-specific biases, different laboratories used diverse techniques to prepare libraries and sequence TCR repertoires. To estimate repertoire size and how much clonotypes are shared between individuals, the study performed deep sequencing of blood TCR repertoires from roughly five healthy adults.

CDR1 and CDR2, looked up from the germline V gene, are MGHDK and SYGVNS. Reading from cysteine to phenylalanine, the CDR3 counts 16 amino acids. The read is trimmed to its CDR3 DNA, 48 bases read in frame from base 1. V is shortened by 3 bases, J by 0 bases, and the region joining them spans 15 bases. This clone has just a few counts. Its antigen remains unidentified. The sample holds no much larger clone one base away, and base qualities are not on file. Using the deep immunoSEQ assay, TCR CDR3 regions were amplified from genomic DNA by multiplex PCR. Extracted genomic DNA from each cell subset was spread evenly across all wells of several immunoSEQ 96-well plates, with each plate serving as a replicate. Each replicate PCR for sorted subsets received roughly 0.2 ug genomic DNA, equal to about 30,000 T cell genomes. Purified libraries were quantified with a Qubit 3.0 fluorometer, sized on a Bioanalyzer 2100, and re-quantified with the KAPA Library Quantification kit. Each immunoSEQ 96-well plate was sequenced on its own single-read 150-cycle Illumina NextSeq 550 flow cell. Concerning the study's data processing: The immunoSEQ output contained only junctional sequences without quality scores, so filtering could not match that applied to full-length reads. To assign V/J genes and CDR3, sequences were annotated using PyIR, a Python wrapper for IgBLAST v1.9, with IMGT germline references. Any read was removed if the V/J assignment was weak (E-value above 1e-6), the CDR3 was missing, or the read contained stop codons, out-of-frame junctions, or ambiguous translated residues. V3J clonotypes were defined as sequences sharing an identical inferred V gene, J gene, and CDR3 amino acid sequence. Percentage overlap between repertoires was calculated by dividing the number of shared unique clonotypes by the size of the smaller repertoire. Richness of each repertoire was evaluated using RTK rarefaction, the Chao1 estimator, and Recon v2.1 estimates of unobserved clonotypes. Generation probabilities were computed with OLGA for all TCRbeta clonotypes obtained by the gDNA method from several donors. TCRdb mirrors the immuneACCESS table, restricted to in-frame sequences. Some clones are absent from its copies; in checked studies, under half trace to an unresolved V gene, and the reason for the others is unknown. That table supplies the V and J calls and clone size; D and trimming were determined from the DNA. Across this sample there are about 95,000 clones, with roughly two thirds seen only once. Of the sample, less than 55% is held by the ten largest clones.

The donors were healthy, HIV-negative adults with no recently reported acute infections or vaccinations. Every donor was a Caucasian adult living in Nashville, Tennessee, USA. CD8 memory samples combined magnetically selected CD45RO+ cells with CCR7-negative CD45RA+ effector memory (TemRA) cells. After blood collection by leukapheresis, PBMCs were isolated using Ficoll-Histopaque density gradient centrifugation and then cryopreserved in the vapor phase of liquid nitrogen. Analytical flow cytometry was used to check the purity and quantity of each magnetically sorted T cell population. Genomic DNA was isolated from each sorted fraction and quantified by UV absorbance on a Nanodrop 2000c. The research as a whole found: Only blood was sampled, and tissue TCR repertoires likely differ from those in blood. Even with the large sequencing depth, rarefaction of the sorted-subset datasets indicated that sequencing was incomplete. Pairwise subsampling led to the expectation that sequencing depth would affect the degree of clonotype sharing among donors. Estimated clonotype richness was generally larger for naive than for memory subsets. Across a handful of donors, around 5.4% of naive CD4, roughly 3.5% of naive CD8, approximately 2.5% of memory CD4, and 0.4% to 0.45% of memory CD8 clonotypes were shared. Compared with non-shared clonotypes, clonotypes shared by all four sorted-subset donors had higher generation probabilities. The small number of donors limited the genetic and exposure-history diversity represented.

This sequence was found in a man aged 25 to 40 in good health. The chain uses TRBV25-1 and TRBJ2-7; matching of 6 bases hints at TRBD2 as the D gene. Sequenced: memory CD8+ T cells sorted from blood. The cell subset or site label for this specimen denotes: CD45RO+ cells pooled with CCR7-negative TemRA cells. Here the CDR3 is given as CASSEGSAGSSYEQYF. The DNA sequence reads TGTGCCAGCAGTGAGGGGTCGGCGGGAAGCTCCTACGAGCAGTACTTC.